This T cell receptor beta chain stems from a study of identical twins. From the 5' RACE reads, TCRdb called clonotypes with MiXCR, one entry per CDR3 protein. The sample comprises fewer than 350,000 distinct CDR3 sequences, about 8.9% of which are singletons, and 2.1% rests with the top ten. This clonotype was counted at least ten times. The CDR3 runs 11 residues. The trim removed 10 bases at V and 5 bases at J, leaving 1 base unmatched. Per the germline V gene, CDR1 is ENHRY and CDR2 is SYGVKD. This same sample was also taken into another study, of yellow fever vaccine responses in identical twins.

The specimen sequenced was memory (CD45RO+) T cells sorted from blood. The clonotype comes from a woman aged 18-30 years in good health. The V and J genes are TRBV10-3 and TRBJ1-4; 7 bases fit TRBD1. This CDR3 reads CATQGNEKLFF. The CDR3 DNA reads TGTGCCACACAGGGGAATGAAAAACTGTTTTTT.